This T cell receptor beta chain was identified in a study of blood T cell repertoires in COVID-19. In germline, CDR1 is SGHTA, CDR2 FQGTGA. The CDR3 runs 15 residues. V was cut by 3 bases and J by 2 bases, with 14 bases left in between. In the original workflow: Estimation of nucleated cell counts was performed using reference gene primer amplification. Produced via immunoSEQ multiplex PCR; TCRdb's table is partial and in-frame only. V and J calls and clone size are as listed in that table; D and trimming were resolved from the DNA. The data contain approximately 300,000 clones, 85% to 90% of them singletons. Seattle researchers signed up patients amid active infection and tracked them longitudinally.

The sample taken for sequencing was peripheral blood. The sequence was obtained from a woman between 50 and 59 years old with COVID-19, enrolled during active disease. This chain connects TRBV7-3 to TRBJ2-7; D is possibly TRBD1 (6 bases). The CDR3 nucleotides are TGTGCCAGCAGCTTGGGTCCGGGACAAGCCTACGAGCAGTACTTC. Protein sequence: CASSLGPGQAYEQYF. Based on the CDR3 plus reference TRBV7-3 and TRBJ2-7, the full variable domain is GAGVSQTPSNKVTEKGKYVELRCDPISGHTALYWYRQSLGQGPEFLIYFQGTGAADDSGLPNDRFFAVRPEGSVSTLKIQRTERGDSAVYLCASSLGPGQAYEQYFGPGTRLTVT.